This TCR beta chain stems from a study of early T cells in non-severe SARS-CoV-2 infection. The ends were cut back, 7 bases at V and 2 bases at J, with 15 bases in the middle. CDR3 length equals 14 residues. Germline CDR1 reads SNHLY; CDR2 reads FYNNEI. Via MiXCR, TCRdb re-called the 5' RACE reads, giving one row per CDR3 protein. Of about 67,000 distinct CDR3 sequences in the sample, approximately 10% were seen once. This clonotype was seen only a few times. Sample: whole blood. V gene TRBV2 combines with J gene TRBJ2-7; a weak D match, TRBD2 (5 bases). The source of this sequence is an adult who was a healthcare worker with PCR-confirmed SARS-CoV-2 infection or an uninfected control (not recorded which). The CDR3 loop is CASTVDYVAYEQYF. DNA of the CDR3: TGTGCCAGCACGGTCGACTATGTTGCCTACGAGCAGTACTTC.